The 15 T cell receptor beta chains listed next were all sequenced from one sample in a study of spatial heterogeneity in lung cancer. The time point was: blood at routine non-recurrence follow-up after resection. Unsorted whole RNA of tumor, nontumor lung or frozen PBMC was sequenced. A single record per CDR3 protein comes from TCRdb applying MiXCR to the 5' RACE reads. Among about 47,000 distinct CDR3 sequences, more than 6.5% were seen once, and the ten largest hold approximately 40%. Sequencing used PBMCs, obtained at follow-up. Receptors originate from a female donor with early-stage non-small cell lung cancer.

This rearrangement joins TRBV6-2 or TRBV6-3 to TRBJ2-2; the D call may be TRBD1 or TRBD2 (5 bases each). Germline lookup yields CDR1 MNHEY and CDR2 SVGEGT. This CDR3 has 15 amino acids. Trimming left V 5 bases short and J 4 bases short, with 14 bases between. CDR3 in DNA: TGTGCCAGCAGTCCCCCGGCAGGGACCACCGGGGAGCTGTTTTTT. Protein sequence: CASSPPAGTTGELFF.

The chain is built from TRBV20-1 and TRBJ2-7; 7 bases agree with TRBD2. The V gene end was trimmed by 8 bases and the J gene end by 1 base; junction bases not matched to a gene: 11. The CDR3 extends over 14 amino acids. Germline assignment: CDR1 DFQATT and CDR2 SNEGSKA (reference sequence). The DNA of the CDR3 is TGCAGTATGCGCCGGGGGGTCCAATCCTACGAGCAGTACTTC. Translated: CSMRRGVQSYEQYF.

This clonotype was counted at least ten times. The chain couples TRBV9 to TRBJ1-1, with 7 bases aligning to TRBD1. The CDR3 has 14 amino acids. Germline CDR1 SGDLS, CDR2 YYNGEE. V shed 1 base, J shed 4 bases, and the junction held 4 bases outside the gene matches. The CDR3, as DNA: TGTGCCAGCAGCGTAACAGGGGCGAGCACTGAAGCTTTCTTT. Residues: CASSVTGASTEAFF.

This clonotype has a count of ten or more. The chain carries TRBV5-1 and TRBJ2-7; tentatively, D is TRBD2 (5 bases). V gave up 1 base and J gave up 6 bases, with 14 bases separating them. This CDR3 is 14 amino acids long. Germline V gene sequence: CDR1 SGHRS, CDR2 YFSETQ. In nucleotides, the CDR3 is TGCGCCAGCAGCTTGTTGACTAATCCGAGCGAGCAGTACTTC. Protein product: CASSLLTNPSEQYF.

This clonotype was seen ten or more times. The rearrangement links TRBV15 to TRBJ2-1; D may be TRBD1 (7 bases). CDR3 length: 15 residues. The germline CDR1 and CDR2 sequences are LNHNV and YYDKDF (reference sequence). Trimming cost V 7 bases and J 8 bases, with 21 bases left between them. The CDR3 region has the DNA TGTGCCACCATCTTCCTTGGGGCAGGGGGGCATGAGCAGTTCTTC. Its protein product is CATIFLGAGGHEQFF.

This clonotype was seen a few times. The chain uses TRBV4-1 and TRBJ2-1, with TRBD2 matching 13 bases. From germline, CDR1 is MGHRA and CDR2 YSYEKL. The V and J ends lost 1 base and 10 bases, in that order; junction bases with no gene match: 4. CDR3 size: 15 residues. CDR3 coding DNA: TGCGCCAGCAGCCAAGGACTAGCGGGGGGCAGAGAGCAGTTCTTC. Residues: CASSQGLAGGREQFF.

In this sample, this clonotype turned up once. The V call is TRBV29-1, the J call TRBJ2-3; 8 positions agree with TRBD2. Germline V lookup: CDR1 SQVTM, CDR2 ANQGSEA. The CDR3 contains 13 residues. Trimming removed 6 bases from V and 4 bases from J; junction bases left unmatched: 6. The CDR3 sequence: CSVVGGGSDTQYF. The CDR3 DNA is TGCAGCGTCGTAGGCGGGGGGTCAGATACGCAGTATTTT.

The sample holds many counts of this clonotype. The CDR3 here is CASRPQGAADTQYF. The CDR3 DNA follows: TGCGCCAGCAGGCCACAGGGGGCCGCAGATACGCAGTATTTT. The chain couples TRBV5-1 to TRBJ2-3, with 9 nucleotides matching TRBD1. With 5 bases clipped from V and 4 bases from J, the junction kept 5 bases outside the gene matches. CDR3 length: 14 residues. Germline loops: CDR1 SGHRS, CDR2 YFSETQ.

This clonotype was counted many times. The chain employs TRBV7-8 and TRBJ2-1; D possibly corresponds to TRBD2 (6 bases). The CDR3 is 17 amino acids. CDR1 is SGHVS and CDR2 is FQNEAQ in the germline V gene. Trimming stripped 5 bases from V and 6 bases from J, with 23 bases between. The CDR3 DNA follows: TGTGCCAGCAGCCTCCAAACCCCCGGGACTCCCCCCAATGAGCAGTTCTTC. This gives the protein CASSLQTPGTPPNEQFF. Together with reference TRBV7-8 and TRBJ2-1, the CDR3 gives the full variable domain: GAGVSQSPRYKVAKRGQDVALRCDPISGHVSLFWYQQALGQGPEFLTYFQNEAQLDKSGLPSDRFFAERPEGSVSTLKIQRTQQEDSAVYLCASSLQTPGTPPNEQFFGPGTRLTVL.

This clonotype was seen many times. This chain joins TRBV5-1 and TRBJ2-2, with D unresolved. V was shortened by 0 bases and J by 12 bases, with 9 bases between the two germline ends. CDR3 size: 12 residues. Germline CDR1 SGHRS, CDR2 YFSETQ. The DNA for the CDR3 is TGCGCCAGCAGCTTGGAAGAAGGGAAGCTGTTTTTT. Translation gives CASSLEEGKLFF.

The chain is built from TRBV5-1 and TRBJ2-3; 9 nucleotides match TRBD1. The V segment lost 4 bases and the J segment 5 bases; nucleotides outside the gene matches: 8. The CDR3 is 15 amino acids. Germline values: CDR1 SGHRS, CDR2 YFSETQ. As DNA, the CDR3 is TGCGCCAGCAGCCCTACAGGGGGCAGGGGAGATACGCAGTATTTT. Its protein product is CASSPTGGRGDTQYF.

J is TRBJ1-5 and V is TRBV7-9; TRBD1 agrees at 10 bases. The V gene end was trimmed by 5 bases and the J gene end by 6 bases; junction bases not matched to a gene: 7. The CDR3 consists of 15 residues. The germline V gene encodes CDR1 SEHNR and CDR2 FQNEAQ (reference sequence). The CDR3 sequence is CASSPSDRGRQPQHF. The CDR3 DNA follows: TGTGCCAGCAGCCCCTCAGACAGGGGGCGTCAGCCCCAGCATTTT.

This clonotype was found many times. V usage is TRBV27 and J usage is TRBJ1-1; D might be TRBD1 (5 bases). Germline V gene sequence: CDR1 MNHEY, CDR2 SMNVEV (reference sequence). CDR3 size: 13 residues. Trimming pared 9 bases from V and 0 bases from J, leaving 11 bases between. The CDR3: CARWGTVNTEAFF. Written as DNA, the CDR3 is TGTGCCAGATGGGGGACGGTGAACACTGAAGCTTTCTTT.

At least ten counts were recorded for this clonotype. The chain carries TRBV5-1 and TRBJ1-2; 12 bases fit TRBD1. V lost 0 bases, J lost 3 bases, and 3 bases stayed unmatched. Germline loops: CDR1 SGHRS, CDR2 YFSETQ. This CDR3 comprises 16 residues. CDR3 nucleotides: TGCGCCAGCAGCTTGGAAGGGACAGGGGGCGACTATGGCTACACCTTC. Amino acid sequence: CASSLEGTGGDYGYTF.

The V gene is TRBV5-1, the J gene TRBJ2-3, with TRBD2 identical over 7 bases. In germline, CDR1 is SGHRS, CDR2 YFSETQ. The J segment lost 7 bases and the V segment lost 0 bases, leaving 8 bases of the junction unmatched. The CDR3 contains 15 residues. CDR3: CASSLEPGLTYTQYF. The CDR3 DNA sequence: TGCGCCAGCAGCTTGGAACCGGGACTAACCTATACGCAGTATTTT. The variable domain in full, completed from reference TRBV5-1 and TRBJ2-3, reads KAGVTQTPRYLIKTRGQQVTLSCSPISGHRSVSWYQQTPGQGLQFLFEYFSETQRNKGNFPGRFSGRQFSNSRSEMNVSTLELGDSALYLCASSLEPGLTYTQYFGPGTRLTVL.